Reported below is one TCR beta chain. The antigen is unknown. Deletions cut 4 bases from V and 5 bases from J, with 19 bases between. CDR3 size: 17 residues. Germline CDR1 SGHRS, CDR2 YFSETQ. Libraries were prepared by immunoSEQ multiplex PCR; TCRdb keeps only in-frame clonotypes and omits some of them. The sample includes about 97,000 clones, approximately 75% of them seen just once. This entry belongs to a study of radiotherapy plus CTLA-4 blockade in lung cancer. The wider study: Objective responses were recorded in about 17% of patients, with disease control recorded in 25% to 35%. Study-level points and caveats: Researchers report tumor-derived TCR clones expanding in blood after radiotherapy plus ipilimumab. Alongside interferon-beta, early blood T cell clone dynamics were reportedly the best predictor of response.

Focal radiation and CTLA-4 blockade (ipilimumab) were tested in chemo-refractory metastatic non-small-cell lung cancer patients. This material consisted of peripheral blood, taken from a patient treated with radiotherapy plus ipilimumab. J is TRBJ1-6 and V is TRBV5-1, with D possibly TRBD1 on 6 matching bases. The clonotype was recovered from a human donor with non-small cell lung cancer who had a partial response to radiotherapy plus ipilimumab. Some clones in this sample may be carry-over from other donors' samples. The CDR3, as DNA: TGCGCCAGCAGCCTGACCTTCCCAGGGGTTCATAATTCACCCCTCCACTTT. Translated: CASSLTFPGVHNSPLHF.